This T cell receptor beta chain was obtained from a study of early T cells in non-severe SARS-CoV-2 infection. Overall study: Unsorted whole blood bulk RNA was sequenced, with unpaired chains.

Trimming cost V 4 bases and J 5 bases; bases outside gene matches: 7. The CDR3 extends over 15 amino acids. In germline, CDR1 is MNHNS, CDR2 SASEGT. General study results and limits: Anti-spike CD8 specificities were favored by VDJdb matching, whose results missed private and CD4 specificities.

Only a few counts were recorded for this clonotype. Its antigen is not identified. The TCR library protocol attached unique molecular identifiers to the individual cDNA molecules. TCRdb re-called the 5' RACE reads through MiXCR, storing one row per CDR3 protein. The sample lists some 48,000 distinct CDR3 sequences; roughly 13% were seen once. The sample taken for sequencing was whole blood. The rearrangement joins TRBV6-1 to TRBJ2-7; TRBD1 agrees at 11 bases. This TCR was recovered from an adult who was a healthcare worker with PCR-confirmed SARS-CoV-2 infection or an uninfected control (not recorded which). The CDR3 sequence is CASSVDRGLRNEQYF. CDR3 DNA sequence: TGTGCCAGCAGTGTGGACAGGGGGCTAAGGAACGAGCAGTACTTC.